This T cell receptor (beta chain) was identified during a study of Graves' ophthalmopathy and Graves' hyperthyroidism. This clonotype was detected many times. With a much larger clone just one base away, this may be a read error. RNA transcripts were the source from which TCR beta CDR3 regions were amplified. Following a first-round RT-PCR that used HTBI primers, a second-round multiplex PCR was carried out. From the multiplex PCR reads, TCRdb called clonotypes with MiXCR, one entry per CDR3 protein. The table has almost 400,000 distinct CDR3 sequences, around 19% seen once. The source of the PBMCs was 8.5 to 10 ml of fresh peripheral blood. Germline V CDR1 and CDR2: MDHEN, SYDVKM. The CDR3 extends over 13 amino acids. Trimming removed 3 bases at V and 4 bases at J, with 9 bases between.

Sequenced: peripheral blood. The V and J genes are TRBV28 and TRBJ1-2; no firm D call. The TCR sequence derives from a woman under 30 with Graves' ophthalmopathy. This CDR3 reads CASSFGRVYGYTF. The CDR3 bases are TGTGCCAGCAGTTTTGGGAGGGTCTATGGCTACACCTTC.